A selection of T cell receptor beta chains follows, all from one sample in a study of cytomegalovirus exposure and HLA in healthy donors. Assay used: immunoSEQ multiplex PCR; TCRdb lists only in-frame clones, some missing. The sample has about 160,000 clones; about three quarters are singletons. Sequenced sample: PBMCs. These receptors all stem from a middle-aged woman in good health and CMV-seropositive. The CDR3 runs from the conserved cysteine through the conserved F or W. The order of the fields is D gene, V gene, J gene, CDR3 length, clone size, CDR3 DNA, CDR3 protein. D genes are given only for firm matches. Rows may omit the clone size; those that give it use once, few, many or a size class.

d_call: .
v_call: TRBV29-1
j_call: TRBJ2-7
cdr3_length: 12
clone_size: .
cdr3_nt: TGCGTGGGGCTATCCAGCTCCTACGAGCAGTACTTC
cdr3_aa: CVGLSSSYEQYF

d_call: .
v_call: TRBV7-8
j_call: TRBJ1-1
cdr3_length: 14
clone_size: once
cdr3_nt: TGTGCCAGCTCCCTCAGGGTCCCGAACACTGAAGCTTTCTTT
cdr3_aa: CASSLRVPNTEAFF

d_call: TRBD2
v_call: TRBV12-5
j_call: TRBJ2-3
cdr3_length: 16
clone_size: .
cdr3_nt: TGTGCTAGTGGTTTGGGGAGCGGGGGGCCAACAGATACGCAGTATTTT
cdr3_aa: CASGLGSGGPTDTQYF

d_call: .
v_call: TRBV7-2
j_call: TRBJ2-1
cdr3_length: 17
clone_size: .
cdr3_nt: TGTGCCAGCAGCTTAGTGGGTATTAGTGCCGGGGTCAATGAGCAGTTCTTC
cdr3_aa: CASSLVGISAGVNEQFF

d_call: TRBD1
v_call: TRBV29-1
j_call: TRBJ2-5
cdr3_length: 14
clone_size: .
cdr3_nt: TGCAGCCTGTGGGGACAGGGGGCTGAGGAGACCCAGTACTTC
cdr3_aa: CSLWGQGAEETQYF

d_call: TRBD2
v_call: TRBV5-1
j_call: TRBJ2-1
cdr3_length: 15
clone_size: .
cdr3_nt: TGCGCCAGCACCTTTAGCGGGGGGGCCATCAATGAGCAGTTCTTC
cdr3_aa: CASTFSGGAINEQFF

d_call: .
v_call: TRBV15
j_call: TRBJ2-6
cdr3_length: 16
clone_size: few
cdr3_nt: TGTGCCACCAGCAGAGGAGACAGCTCTGGGGCCAACGTCCTGACTTTC
cdr3_aa: CATSRGDSSGANVLTF

d_call: .
v_call: TRBV11-2
j_call: TRBJ2-1
cdr3_length: 11
clone_size: .
cdr3_nt: TGTGCCAGCAGCTTTGCCGGTGAGCAGTTCTTC
cdr3_aa: CASSFAGEQFF

d_call: TRBD1
v_call: TRBV30
j_call: TRBJ1-2
cdr3_length: 14
clone_size: few
cdr3_nt: TGTGCCTGGAATGGGGACAGATCTAACTATGGCTACACCTTC
cdr3_aa: CAWNGDRSNYGYTF

d_call: TRBD1
v_call: TRBV19
j_call: TRBJ2-3
cdr3_length: 15
clone_size: .
cdr3_nt: TGTGCCAGCCCGGTGCGGGGACAGGGGACAGATACGCAGTATTTT
cdr3_aa: CASPVRGQGTDTQYF

d_call: .
v_call: TRBV5-4
j_call: TRBJ1-1
cdr3_length: 15
clone_size: once
cdr3_nt: TGTGCCAGCAGCTTGGGACAGGCTGGTGTCACTGAAGCTTTCTTT
cdr3_aa: CASSLGQAGVTEAFF

d_call: .
v_call: TRBV6-1
j_call: TRBJ1-1
cdr3_length: 17
clone_size: few
cdr3_nt: TGTGCCAGCAGTGAAATAATGGTAGACACAATGAACACTGAAGCTTTCTTT
cdr3_aa: CASSEIMVDTMNTEAFF

d_call: .
v_call: TRBV6-1
j_call: TRBJ1-5
cdr3_length: 15
clone_size: .
cdr3_nt: TGTGCCAGCAGTGCGGACAGAAATAGCAATCAGCCCCAGCATTTT
cdr3_aa: CASSADRNSNQPQHF

d_call: TRBD1
v_call: TRBV9
j_call: TRBJ2-3
cdr3_length: 15
clone_size: .
cdr3_nt: TGTGCCAGCAGCGTAGGAGGGGGCCTCACAGATACGCAGTATTTT
cdr3_aa: CASSVGGGLTDTQYF

d_call: .
v_call: TRBV9
j_call: TRBJ1-4
cdr3_length: 16
clone_size: .
cdr3_nt: TGTGCCAGCAGCGTAGGGGTGGTCGGGGCTAATGAAAAACTGTTTTTT
cdr3_aa: CASSVGVVGANEKLFF

d_call: TRBD2
v_call: TRBV19
j_call: TRBJ2-2
cdr3_length: 16
clone_size: once
cdr3_nt: TGTGCCAGTAGTCCGCGACTAGCGGGAGACACCGGGGAGCTGTTTTTT
cdr3_aa: CASSPRLAGDTGELFF

d_call: .
v_call: TRBV2
j_call: TRBJ2-7
cdr3_length: 14
clone_size: few
cdr3_nt: TGTGCCAGCAGTGCTCGGAGGACTTCCTACGAGCAGTACTTC
cdr3_aa: CASSARRTSYEQYF

d_call: TRBD2
v_call: TRBV5-6
j_call: TRBJ2-7
cdr3_length: 15
clone_size: .
cdr3_nt: TGTGCCAGCAGCTTTTTAGCGGGAGGACGGTACGAGCAGTACTTC
cdr3_aa: CASSFLAGGRYEQYF

d_call: .
v_call: TRBV4-3
j_call: TRBJ2-1
cdr3_length: 13
clone_size: .
cdr3_nt: TGCGCCGGCAGCCAAGCTCTATACAATGAGCAGTTCTTC
cdr3_aa: CAGSQALYNEQFF

d_call: TRBD2
v_call: TRBV30
j_call: TRBJ2-1
cdr3_length: 15
clone_size: .
cdr3_nt: TGTGCCTGGAGTGTCGGGACTAGCGGAGCCCAGGTGCAGTTCTTC
cdr3_aa: CAWSVGTSGAQVQFF

d_call: .
v_call: TRBV7-2
j_call: TRBJ2-3
cdr3_length: 15
clone_size: .
cdr3_nt: TGTGCCAGCAGCCCAGACTACCAAAGCACAGATACGCAGTATTTT
cdr3_aa: CASSPDYQSTDTQYF

d_call: TRBD1
v_call: TRBV27
j_call: TRBJ2-7
cdr3_length: 14
clone_size: .
cdr3_nt: TGTGCCAGCAGGAGAGGACAGGGTTCCTACGAGCAGTACTTC
cdr3_aa: CASRRGQGSYEQYF

d_call: .
v_call: TRBV29-1
j_call: TRBJ1-1
cdr3_length: 12
clone_size: .
cdr3_nt: TGCAGCGTTGACCTGCAGAGGACTGAAGCTTTCTTT
cdr3_aa: CSVDLQRTEAFF

d_call: .
v_call: TRBV28
j_call: TRBJ2-3
cdr3_length: 14
clone_size: few
cdr3_nt: TGTGCCAGCAGTTTAATTGGCCGCACAGATACGCAGTATTTT
cdr3_aa: CASSLIGRTDTQYF

d_call: TRBD1
v_call: TRBV5-6
j_call: TRBJ2-7
cdr3_length: 16
clone_size: .
cdr3_nt: TGTGCCAGCAGCCGTGGCGGTGGACAGGCCCCCTACGAGCAGTACTTC
cdr3_aa: CASSRGGGQAPYEQYF

d_call: .
v_call: TRBV19
j_call: TRBJ1-1
cdr3_length: 15
clone_size: few
cdr3_nt: TGTGCCAGTAAAGTGGGGACACCCCTGAACACTGAAGCTTTCTTT
cdr3_aa: CASKVGTPLNTEAFF

d_call: .
v_call: TRBV6-5
j_call: TRBJ1-2
cdr3_length: 15
clone_size: .
cdr3_nt: TGTGCCAGCAGTTACTCGATTGGCCCGGACTATGGCTATACCTTC
cdr3_aa: CASSYSIGPDYGYTF

d_call: .
v_call: TRBV6-6
j_call: TRBJ2-5
cdr3_length: 15
clone_size: .
cdr3_nt: TGTGCCAGCAGTTACAGTGGTGGTAGTAAAGAGACCCAGTACTTC
cdr3_aa: CASSYSGGSKETQYF

d_call: .
v_call: TRBV29-1
j_call: TRBJ1-3
cdr3_length: 16
clone_size: .
cdr3_nt: TGCAGCGTTGAGACGAAAGACAGGCTCTCTGGAAACACCATATATTTT
cdr3_aa: CSVETKDRLSGNTIYF

d_call: .
v_call: TRBV30
j_call: TRBJ1-6
cdr3_length: 12
clone_size: .
cdr3_nt: TGTGCCTGGGCGGTCAGTGACTCACCCCTCCACTTT
cdr3_aa: CAWAVSDSPLHF

d_call: .
v_call: TRBV11-2
j_call: TRBJ2-7
cdr3_length: 13
clone_size: .
cdr3_nt: TGTGCCAGCAGCTTGGCCGGGACCTACGAGCAGTACTTC
cdr3_aa: CASSLAGTYEQYF

d_call: .
v_call: TRBV6-5
j_call: TRBJ2-3
cdr3_length: 15
clone_size: .
cdr3_nt: TGTGCCAGCAGTTACTCGACTAGAGGGTCAAATACGCAGTATTTT
cdr3_aa: CASSYSTRGSNTQYF

d_call: TRBD1
v_call: TRBV7-7
j_call: TRBJ2-5
cdr3_length: 15
clone_size: .
cdr3_nt: TGTGCCAGCAGCTTAGCCAGACAGGGTCAAGAGACCCAGTACTTC
cdr3_aa: CASSLARQGQETQYF

d_call: .
v_call: TRBV5-1
j_call: TRBJ2-1
cdr3_length: 15
clone_size: .
cdr3_nt: TGCGCCAGCAGCTTGGAGGGGGGGCCGTACAATGAGCAGTTCTTC
cdr3_aa: CASSLEGGPYNEQFF

d_call: .
v_call: TRBV5-4
j_call: TRBJ1-2
cdr3_length: 14
clone_size: .
cdr3_nt: TGTGCCAGCAGCTCGACAGCCCCTAACTATGGCTACACCTTC
cdr3_aa: CASSSTAPNYGYTF

d_call: TRBD1
v_call: TRBV2
j_call: TRBJ2-7
cdr3_length: 14
clone_size: few
cdr3_nt: TGTGCCAGCAGTGAAGGGACAGGACGTTACGAGCAGTACTTC
cdr3_aa: CASSEGTGRYEQYF

d_call: TRBD1
v_call: TRBV19
j_call: TRBJ2-7
cdr3_length: 15
clone_size: .
cdr3_nt: TGTGCCAGTAGTACCACCGGGACAGGGGATCGCGAGCAGTACTTC
cdr3_aa: CASSTTGTGDREQYF

d_call: TRBD2
v_call: TRBV25-1
j_call: TRBJ2-7
cdr3_length: 14
clone_size: once
cdr3_nt: TGTGCCAGCAGTGAACGAGCGGGGTCCTTCGAGCAGTACTTC
cdr3_aa: CASSERAGSFEQYF

d_call: TRBD1
v_call: TRBV4-1
j_call: TRBJ2-7
cdr3_length: 14
clone_size: few
cdr3_nt: TGCGCCAGCAGCCAGGGCAGGGGGATAAGTGAGCAGTACTTC
cdr3_aa: CASSQGRGISEQYF

d_call: TRBD1
v_call: TRBV15
j_call: TRBJ1-4
cdr3_length: 16
clone_size: .
cdr3_nt: TGTGCCACCAGCGGGGGGGACAGGGGTAATTTTGAAAAACTGTTTTTT
cdr3_aa: CATSGGDRGNFEKLFF

d_call: .
v_call: TRBV5-1
j_call: TRBJ1-1
cdr3_length: 15
clone_size: .
cdr3_nt: TGCGCCAGCAGCTTGGCCCTTGGAGTGGACACTGAAGCTTTCTTT
cdr3_aa: CASSLALGVDTEAFF

d_call: .
v_call: TRBV19
j_call: TRBJ2-1
cdr3_length: 15
clone_size: once
cdr3_nt: TGTGCCAGTACTCCACGCCGGAGCTCCTACAATGAGCAGTTCTTC
cdr3_aa: CASTPRRSSYNEQFF

d_call: .
v_call: TRBV27
j_call: TRBJ2-7
cdr3_length: 14
clone_size: .
cdr3_nt: TGTGCCAGCAGTACACCCCAGGGTCGGTTCGAGCAGTACTTC
cdr3_aa: CASSTPQGRFEQYF

d_call: .
v_call: TRBV6-5
j_call: TRBJ1-1
cdr3_length: 14
clone_size: .
cdr3_nt: TGTGCCAGCAGTTACTGGGCCGGGAACACTGAAGCTTTCTTT
cdr3_aa: CASSYWAGNTEAFF

d_call: TRBD1
v_call: TRBV7-8
j_call: TRBJ1-2
cdr3_length: 15
clone_size: once
cdr3_nt: TGTGCCAGCAGCTTGCGGGACAGCGCTAACTATGGCTACACCTTC
cdr3_aa: CASSLRDSANYGYTF

d_call: .
v_call: TRBV6-5
j_call: TRBJ2-2
cdr3_length: 13
clone_size: .
cdr3_nt: TGTGCCAGCAGTTACTTCGGGACCGGGGAGCTGTTTTTT
cdr3_aa: CASSYFGTGELFF

d_call: TRBD1
v_call: TRBV7-9
j_call: TRBJ1-2
cdr3_length: 14
clone_size: .
cdr3_nt: TGTGCCAGCAGCTCCCTCAGGACAGGGACGGGCTACACCTTC
cdr3_aa: CASSSLRTGTGYTF

d_call: .
v_call: TRBV4-1
j_call: TRBJ1-6
cdr3_length: 15
clone_size: few
cdr3_nt: TGCGCCAGCAGCCTTAATATTGAGCGCGATTCTGCCCTCCACTTT
cdr3_aa: CASSLNIERDSALHF

d_call: .
v_call: TRBV19
j_call: TRBJ2-6
cdr3_length: 17
clone_size: .
cdr3_nt: TGTGCCAGTAGTATGAAGCAGGTTAGCTCTGGGGCCAACGTCCTGACTTTC
cdr3_aa: CASSMKQVSSGANVLTF

d_call: TRBD2
v_call: TRBV5-6
j_call: TRBJ2-5
cdr3_length: 19
clone_size: .
cdr3_nt: TGTGCCAGCAGCCGCACTAGCGGGGGGTGGAAAAAAACGGTTGAGACCCAGTACTTC
cdr3_aa: CASSRTSGGWKKTVETQYF

d_call: .
v_call: TRBV7-8
j_call: TRBJ2-1
cdr3_length: 13
clone_size: .
cdr3_nt: TGTGCCAGCAGCTATCGGGAACAGGGTGAGCAGTTCTTC
cdr3_aa: CASSYREQGEQFF

d_call: TRBD1
v_call: TRBV19
j_call: TRBJ1-1
cdr3_length: 14
clone_size: .
cdr3_nt: TGTGCCAGTAGTATTGGACAGGGCTACACTGAAGCTTTCTTT
cdr3_aa: CASSIGQGYTEAFF

d_call: .
v_call: TRBV4-1
j_call: TRBJ2-1
cdr3_length: 15
clone_size: .
cdr3_nt: TGCGCCAGCAGCCTTCATCGGGGTGGAGATATGTGGCAGTTCTTC
cdr3_aa: CASSLHRGGDMWQFF